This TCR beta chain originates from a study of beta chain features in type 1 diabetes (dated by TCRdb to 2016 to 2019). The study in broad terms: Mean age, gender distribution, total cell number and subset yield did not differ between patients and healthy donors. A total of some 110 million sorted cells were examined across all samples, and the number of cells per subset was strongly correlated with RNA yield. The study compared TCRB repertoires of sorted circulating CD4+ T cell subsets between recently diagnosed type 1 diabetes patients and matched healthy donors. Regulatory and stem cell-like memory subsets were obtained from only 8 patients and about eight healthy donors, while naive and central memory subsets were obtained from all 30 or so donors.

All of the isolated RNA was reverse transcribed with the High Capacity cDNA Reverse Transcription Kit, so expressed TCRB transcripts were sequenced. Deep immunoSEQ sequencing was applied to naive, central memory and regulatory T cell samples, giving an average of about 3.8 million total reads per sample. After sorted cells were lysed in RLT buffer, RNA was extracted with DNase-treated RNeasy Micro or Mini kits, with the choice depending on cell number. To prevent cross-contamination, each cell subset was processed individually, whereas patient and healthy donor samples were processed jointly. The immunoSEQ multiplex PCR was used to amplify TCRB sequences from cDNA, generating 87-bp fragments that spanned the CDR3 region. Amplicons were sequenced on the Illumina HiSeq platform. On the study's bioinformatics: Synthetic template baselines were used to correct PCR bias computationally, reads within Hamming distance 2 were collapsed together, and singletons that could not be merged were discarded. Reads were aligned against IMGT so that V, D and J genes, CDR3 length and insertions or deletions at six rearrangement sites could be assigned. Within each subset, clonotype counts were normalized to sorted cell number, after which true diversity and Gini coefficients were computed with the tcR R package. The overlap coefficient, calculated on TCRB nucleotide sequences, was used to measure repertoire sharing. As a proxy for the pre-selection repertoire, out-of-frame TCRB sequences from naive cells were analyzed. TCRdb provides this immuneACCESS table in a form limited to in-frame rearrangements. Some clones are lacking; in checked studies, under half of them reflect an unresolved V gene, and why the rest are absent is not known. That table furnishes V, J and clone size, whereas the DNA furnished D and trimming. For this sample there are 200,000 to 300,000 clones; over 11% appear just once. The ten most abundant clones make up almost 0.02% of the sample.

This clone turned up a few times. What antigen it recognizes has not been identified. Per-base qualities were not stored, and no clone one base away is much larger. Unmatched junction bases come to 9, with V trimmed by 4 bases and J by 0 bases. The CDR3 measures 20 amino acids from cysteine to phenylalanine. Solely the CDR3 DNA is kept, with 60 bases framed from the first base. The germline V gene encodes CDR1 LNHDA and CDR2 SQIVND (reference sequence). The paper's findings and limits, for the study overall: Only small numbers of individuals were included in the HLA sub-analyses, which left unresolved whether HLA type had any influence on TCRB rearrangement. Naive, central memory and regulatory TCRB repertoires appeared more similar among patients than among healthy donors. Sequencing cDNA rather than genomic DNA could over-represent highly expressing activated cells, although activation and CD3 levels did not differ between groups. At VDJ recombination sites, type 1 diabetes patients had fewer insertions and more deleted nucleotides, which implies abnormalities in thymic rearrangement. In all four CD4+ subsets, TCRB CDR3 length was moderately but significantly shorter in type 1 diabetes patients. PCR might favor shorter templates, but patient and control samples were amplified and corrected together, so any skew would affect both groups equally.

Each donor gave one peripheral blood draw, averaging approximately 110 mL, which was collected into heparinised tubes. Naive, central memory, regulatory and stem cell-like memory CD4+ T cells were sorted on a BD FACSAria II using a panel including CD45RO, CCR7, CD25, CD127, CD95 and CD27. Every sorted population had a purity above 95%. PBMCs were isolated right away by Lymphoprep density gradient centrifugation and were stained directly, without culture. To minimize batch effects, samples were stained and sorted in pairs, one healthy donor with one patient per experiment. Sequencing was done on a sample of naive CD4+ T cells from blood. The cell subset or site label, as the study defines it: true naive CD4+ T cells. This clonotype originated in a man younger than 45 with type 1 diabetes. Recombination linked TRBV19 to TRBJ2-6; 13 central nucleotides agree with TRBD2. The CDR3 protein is CASSTLGLAGARSGANVLTF. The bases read TGTGCCAGTAGTACCCTCGGACTAGCGGGGGCTCGCTCTGGGGCCAACGTCCTGACTTTC. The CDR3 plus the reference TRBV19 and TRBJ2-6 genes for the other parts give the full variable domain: DGGITQSPKYLFRKEGQNVTLSCEQNLNHDAMYWYRQDPGQGLRLIYYSQIVNDFQKGDIAEGYSVSREKKESFPLTVTSAQKNPTAFYLCASSTLGLAGARSGANVLTFGAGSRLTVL.